This T cell receptor beta chain was identified in a study of CD8+CD57+ T cells in acquired aplastic anemia. Study summary: Sorted cells (CD4+ and CD8+) yielded DNA amounts that averaged roughly 3 ug.

General study findings and limits: Statistical testing detected no significant gap in CD8+ Simpson's diversity between patients and controls. It was found that nearly 30 CD8+ CDR3 sequences were shared between patients and controls.

The CDR3 is 11 amino acids. Per germline, CDR1 DFQATT and CDR2 SNEGSKA (reference sequence). Those patients picked for sequencing had displayed CD8+CD57+ cell expansion on flow cytometry. Severe acquired aplastic anemia was the diagnosis recorded for all patients. Comment on this clonotype: Antigen unknown. A much larger clone lies a single base off, so this may be a read error.

CDR3 and TCR beta VDJ profiling relied on a genomic DNA template. TCRdb re-derived calls from the reads in MiXCR, one entry per CDR3 protein. The sample consists of around 430,000 distinct CDR3 sequences, around 33% of them appearing once. This receptor was taken from a human donor with aplastic anemia. The chain employs TRBV20-1 and TRBJ1-5; no definite D call. Sequencing used sorted CD4+, CD8+, or CD8+CD57+ T cells (not recorded which) from PBMCs. The CDR3 DNA sequence: TGCGAGCGGAATAGCAATCAGTCCCAGCATTTT. Amino acids: CERNSNQSQHF.